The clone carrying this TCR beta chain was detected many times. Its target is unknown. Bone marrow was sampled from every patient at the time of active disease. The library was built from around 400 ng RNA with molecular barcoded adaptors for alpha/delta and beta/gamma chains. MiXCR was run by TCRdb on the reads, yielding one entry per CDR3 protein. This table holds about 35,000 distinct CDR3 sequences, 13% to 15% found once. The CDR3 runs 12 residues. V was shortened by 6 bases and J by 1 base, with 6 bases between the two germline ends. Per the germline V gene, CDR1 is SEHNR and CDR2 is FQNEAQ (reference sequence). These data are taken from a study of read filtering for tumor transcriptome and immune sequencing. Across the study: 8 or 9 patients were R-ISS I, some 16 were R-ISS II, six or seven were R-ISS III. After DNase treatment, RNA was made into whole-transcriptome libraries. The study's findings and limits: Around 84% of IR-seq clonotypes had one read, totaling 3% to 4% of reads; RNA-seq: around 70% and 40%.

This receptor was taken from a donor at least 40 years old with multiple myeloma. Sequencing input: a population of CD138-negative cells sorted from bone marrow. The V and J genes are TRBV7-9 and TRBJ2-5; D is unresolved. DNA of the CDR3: TGTGCCAGCAGGGAAGTCCAAGAGACCCAGTACTTC. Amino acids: CASREVQETQYF.